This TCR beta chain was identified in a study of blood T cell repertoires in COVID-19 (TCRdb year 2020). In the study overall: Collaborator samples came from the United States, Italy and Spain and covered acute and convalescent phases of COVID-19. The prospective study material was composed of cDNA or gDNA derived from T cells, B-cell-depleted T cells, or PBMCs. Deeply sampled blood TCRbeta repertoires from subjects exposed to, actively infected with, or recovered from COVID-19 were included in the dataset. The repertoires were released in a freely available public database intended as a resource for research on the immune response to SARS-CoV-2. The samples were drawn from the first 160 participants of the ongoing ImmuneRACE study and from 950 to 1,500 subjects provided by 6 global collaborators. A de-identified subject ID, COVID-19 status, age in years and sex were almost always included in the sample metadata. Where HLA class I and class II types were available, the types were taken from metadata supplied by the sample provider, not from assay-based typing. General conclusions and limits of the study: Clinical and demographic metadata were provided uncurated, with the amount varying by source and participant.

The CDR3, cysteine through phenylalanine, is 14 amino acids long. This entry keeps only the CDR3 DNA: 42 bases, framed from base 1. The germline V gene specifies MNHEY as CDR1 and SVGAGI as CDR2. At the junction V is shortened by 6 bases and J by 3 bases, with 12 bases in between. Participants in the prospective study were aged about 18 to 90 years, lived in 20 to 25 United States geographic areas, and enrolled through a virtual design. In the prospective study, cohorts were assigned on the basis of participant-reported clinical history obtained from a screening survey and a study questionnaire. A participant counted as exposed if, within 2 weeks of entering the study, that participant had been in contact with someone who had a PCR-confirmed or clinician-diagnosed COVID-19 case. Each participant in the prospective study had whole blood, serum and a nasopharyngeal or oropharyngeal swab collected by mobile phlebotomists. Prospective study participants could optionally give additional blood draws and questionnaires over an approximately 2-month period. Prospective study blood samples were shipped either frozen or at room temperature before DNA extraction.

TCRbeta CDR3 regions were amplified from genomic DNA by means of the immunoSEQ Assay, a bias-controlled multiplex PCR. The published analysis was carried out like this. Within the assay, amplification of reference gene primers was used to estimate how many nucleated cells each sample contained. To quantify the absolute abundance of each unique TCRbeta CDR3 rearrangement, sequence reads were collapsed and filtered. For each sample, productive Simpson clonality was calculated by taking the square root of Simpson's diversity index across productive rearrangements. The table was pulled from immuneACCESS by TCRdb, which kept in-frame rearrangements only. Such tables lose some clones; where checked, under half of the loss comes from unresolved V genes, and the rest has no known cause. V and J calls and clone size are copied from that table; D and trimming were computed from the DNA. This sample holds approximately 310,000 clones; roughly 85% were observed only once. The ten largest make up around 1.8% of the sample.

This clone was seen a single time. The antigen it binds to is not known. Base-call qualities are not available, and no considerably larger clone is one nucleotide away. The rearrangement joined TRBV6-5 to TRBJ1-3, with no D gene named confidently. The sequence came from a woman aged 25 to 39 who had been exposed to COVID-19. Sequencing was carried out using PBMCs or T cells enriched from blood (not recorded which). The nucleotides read TGTGCCAGCAGGCCTCCGCGGGGTGGAAACACCATATATTTT. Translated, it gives CASRPPRGGNTIYF.